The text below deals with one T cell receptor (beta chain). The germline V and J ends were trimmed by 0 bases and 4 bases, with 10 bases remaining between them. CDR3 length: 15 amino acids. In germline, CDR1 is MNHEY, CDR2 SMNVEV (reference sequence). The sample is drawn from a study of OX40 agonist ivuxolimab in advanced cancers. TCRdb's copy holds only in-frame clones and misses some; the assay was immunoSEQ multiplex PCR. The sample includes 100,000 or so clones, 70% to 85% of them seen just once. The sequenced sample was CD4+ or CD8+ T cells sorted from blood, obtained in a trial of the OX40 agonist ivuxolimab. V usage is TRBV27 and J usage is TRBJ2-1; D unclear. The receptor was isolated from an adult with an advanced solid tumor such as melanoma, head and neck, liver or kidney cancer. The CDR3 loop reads CASSLSPPNYNEQFF. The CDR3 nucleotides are TGTGCCAGCAGTTTATCCCCACCAAATTACAATGAGCAGTTCTTC.